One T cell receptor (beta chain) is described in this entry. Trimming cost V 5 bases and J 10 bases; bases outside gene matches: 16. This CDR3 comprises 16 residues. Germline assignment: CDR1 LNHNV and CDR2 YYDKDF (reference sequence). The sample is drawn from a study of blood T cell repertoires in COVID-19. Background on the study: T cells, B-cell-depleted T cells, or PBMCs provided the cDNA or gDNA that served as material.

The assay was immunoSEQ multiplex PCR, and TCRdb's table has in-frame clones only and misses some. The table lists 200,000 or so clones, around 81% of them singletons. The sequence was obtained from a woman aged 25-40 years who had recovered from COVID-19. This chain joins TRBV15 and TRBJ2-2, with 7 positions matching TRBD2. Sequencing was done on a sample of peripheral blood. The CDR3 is CATSGRGFGRWQELFF. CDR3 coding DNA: TGTGCCACCAGCGGTAGGGGTTTCGGGAGGTGGCAGGAGCTGTTTTTT.